Listed below are T cell receptor beta chains from one sample, sequenced in a study of a mutant IDH1 vaccine in newly diagnosed glioma. Antigens of these TCRs are unknown. This table comes from immunoSEQ multiplex PCR, and its TCRdb copy is limited to in-frame clones, with some not included. The table lists some 50,000 clones, around 60% of them singletons. Sequences were derived from peripheral blood mononuclear cells (PBMCs), sampled from a glioma patient whose treatment included an IDH1 peptide vaccine. These receptors all stem from a man aged 40-55 years with glioma. Some clones in this sample may be carry-over from other donors' samples. CDR3s include the opening cysteine and the closing phenylalanine or tryptophan. D genes are given only for firm matches. Clone size is not always given. Where it is, it says once, few, many or a class for expanded clones.

v_call clone_size d_call cdr3_aa
TRBV5-6 . . CASSLRGGNQPQHF
TRBV29-1 . TRBD2 CSVAWTSGRQETQYF
TRBV6-5 . . CASSRVVFNHEKLFF
TRBV5-5 few . CASSLGQIYEQYF
TRBV7-6 . TRBD1 CASSSGQVVHNEQFF
TRBV2 once . CASSEVGNSNQPQHF
TRBV2 few . CASSEAPGGIYEQYF
TRBV11-1 . . CASSLGFLASYEQYF
TRBV4-1 . TRBD1 CASSRNLHGTGSEVDQPQHF
TRBV6-1 . TRBD1 CASRRQGGNNQPQHF
TRBV10-2 . . CASRGQGGNQPQHF
TRBV2 . . CASSGGTFYGYTF
TRBV7-2 . TRBD1 CASSFGQGGSPLHF
TRBV6-5 . . CASSYSPSGRETQYF
TRBV27 . . CASSLEYSAARYTGELFF
TRBV18 . . CASSPGGSNYGYTF
TRBV5-6 . . CASSLWRHNYGYTF
TRBV5-5 once . CASSPVPASNQPQHF
TRBV27 . . CASSTGGVPQHF
TRBV6-6 . . CASRTGDTQYF
TRBV9 . . CASSEGPSYEQYF
TRBV11-2 . . CASSLGLYNQPQHF
TRBV6-4 . . CASPRERNGNTIYF
TRBV5-1 . TRBD1 CASRPGTGIEKLFF
TRBV7-9 once TRBD2 CASSFASGGWSQETQYF
TRBV7-8 few . CASSSQATRGPYEQYF
TRBV5-8 . . CASSLDRALLRMNTEAFF
TRBV4-1 . . CASSPSPGNYGYTF
TRBV6-5 . TRBD1 CASSIQGTGVETQYF
TRBV19 . . CASGYSGSSYEQYF
TRBV5-1 . TRBD1 CASSLAGQGRMNTEAFF
TRBV6-1 . . CASSEEGTGGSPLHF
TRBV18 . . CASSPPRRVDGYTF
TRBV29-1 few TRBD1 CSVKGTVNTEAFF
TRBV30 . . CAWSVGRDYGYTF
TRBV5-6 . . CASSSGSMTEQYF
TRBV5-8 few . CASSSGGNQPQHF
TRBV9 once . CASSVAAHTGELFF
TRBV30 few TRBD1 CAWSGQGGSAGKLFF
TRBV27 . . CASSFRGGGANYGYTF